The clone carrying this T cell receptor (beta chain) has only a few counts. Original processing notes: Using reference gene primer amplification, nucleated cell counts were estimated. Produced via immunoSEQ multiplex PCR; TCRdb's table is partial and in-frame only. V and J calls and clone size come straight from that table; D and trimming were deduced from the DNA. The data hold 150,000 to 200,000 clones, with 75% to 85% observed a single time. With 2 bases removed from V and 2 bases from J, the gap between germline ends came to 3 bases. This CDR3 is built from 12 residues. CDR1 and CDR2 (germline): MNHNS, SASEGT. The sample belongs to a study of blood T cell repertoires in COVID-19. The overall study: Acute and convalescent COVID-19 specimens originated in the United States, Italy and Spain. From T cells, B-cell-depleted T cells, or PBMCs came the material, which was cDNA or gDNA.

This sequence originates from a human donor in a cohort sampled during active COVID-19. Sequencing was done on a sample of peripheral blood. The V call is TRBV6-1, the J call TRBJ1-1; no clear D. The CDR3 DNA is TGTGCCAGCAGTGAATATAACACTGAAGCTTTCTTT. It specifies CASSEYNTEAFF.